This TCR beta chain came from a study of blood T cell repertoires in COVID-19. Across the whole study: Donors in the United States, Italy and Spain gave samples during acute or convalescent COVID-19.

The CDR3 is 16 amino acids. The V gene end was trimmed by 4 bases and the J gene end by 6 bases; junction bases not matched to a gene: 15. Germline CDR1 MNHEY, CDR2 SMNVEV (reference sequence). Profiling relied on immunoSEQ multiplex PCR, and the TCRdb table lists in-frame clones only, not all of them. The sample has some 210,000 clones; around 81% are singletons. This clonotype was obtained from a man under 40 with acute COVID-19. The chain has TRBV27 and TRBJ2-7, with 7 bases lining up with TRBD1. What was sequenced was PBMCs or T cells enriched from blood (not recorded which). DNA of the CDR3: TGTGCCAGCAGTTGGGGACAGCCGGAACTTAAAGCCGAGCAGTACTTC. It translates to CASSWGQPELKAEQYF.